These T cell receptor beta chains were read from a single sample in a study of T-cell reconstitution after alpha-beta-depleted transplantation in children. TCRdb called the PCR reads again in MiXCR, with one record for every CDR3 protein. The sample contains 450,000 to 600,000 distinct CDR3 sequences, roughly a tenth of which appear only once. Specimen: PBMCs, collected before TCRalphabeta/CD19-depleted stem cell transplant. Receptors originate from a child aged 2-15 years with inherited bone marrow failure, due to receive a stem cell transplant. Each CDR3 is given with its conserved first and last residue. Each record gives: CDR3 DNA, CDR3 protein, clone size, J gene, V gene, D gene. D genes are given only for firm matches. Size is stated for part of the rows, as once, few or many counts, or as a class when the clone is expanded.

cdr3_nt: TGCGCCAGCAGCTCGGAAGAGGCCCAGTACTTC; cdr3_aa: CASSSEEAQYF; clone_size: many; j_call: TRBJ2-5; v_call: TRBV5-1; d_call: NA
cdr3_nt: TGTGCCAGCAGCTTAGCAGTGGATGAGCAGTTCTTC; cdr3_aa: CASSLAVDEQFF; clone_size: NA; j_call: TRBJ2-1; v_call: TRBV11-1; d_call: NA
cdr3_nt: TGCAGCGTTGGAAACAGGCGTAATCAGCCCCAGCATTTT; cdr3_aa: CSVGNRRNQPQHF; clone_size: many; j_call: TRBJ1-5; v_call: TRBV29-1; d_call: NA
cdr3_nt: TGTGCCAGCAGCCCCTATAGCGGGAGCGGGGCAGATACGCAGTATTTT; cdr3_aa: CASSPYSGSGADTQYF; clone_size: many; j_call: TRBJ2-3; v_call: TRBV7-9; d_call: TRBD2
cdr3_nt: TGTGCCAGCAGCTTGGGGGTCCAGGGATTCTACGAGCAGTACTTC; cdr3_aa: CASSLGVQGFYEQYF; clone_size: many; j_call: TRBJ2-7; v_call: TRBV5-6; d_call: NA
cdr3_nt: TGTGCCAGCAGCTTCGAAGGGGGCCTGGACTATGGCTACACCTTC; cdr3_aa: CASSFEGGLDYGYTF; clone_size: NA; j_call: TRBJ1-2; v_call: TRBV7-9; d_call: TRBD1
cdr3_nt: TGTGCCAGCAGCGTACGACTGGCCGGGGAGCTGTTTTTT; cdr3_aa: CASSVRLAGELFF; clone_size: many; j_call: TRBJ2-2; v_call: TRBV7-2; d_call: NA
cdr3_nt: TGCAGTGCTGATCTAGCGGGGAGCTTCTACAATGAGCAGTTCTTC; cdr3_aa: CSADLAGSFYNEQFF; clone_size: many; j_call: TRBJ2-1; v_call: TRBV20-1; d_call: TRBD2
cdr3_nt: TGTGCCAGCAGTTTGGTAAAGGGTGATACGCAGTATTTT; cdr3_aa: CASSLVKGDTQYF; clone_size: many; j_call: TRBJ2-3; v_call: TRBV12-3/TRBV12-4; d_call: NA
cdr3_nt: TGTGCCGAACGGGACAGGAACCAAGAGACCCAGTACTTC; cdr3_aa: CAERDRNQETQYF; clone_size: many; j_call: TRBJ2-5; v_call: TRBV6-2/TRBV6-3; d_call: TRBD1
cdr3_nt: TGTGCCAGCAGTTACGGGCAGGTCGATGAGCAGTTCTTC; cdr3_aa: CASSYGQVDEQFF; clone_size: few; j_call: TRBJ2-1; v_call: TRBV6-5; d_call: NA
cdr3_nt: TGTGCCAGCAGCTTAGTTCCTGGAGTCTACGAGCAGTACTTC; cdr3_aa: CASSLVPGVYEQYF; clone_size: many; j_call: TRBJ2-7; v_call: TRBV7-2; d_call: NA
cdr3_nt: TGTGCCATCAGTGAAGACGGGACTACCTACGAGCAGTACTTC; cdr3_aa: CAISEDGTTYEQYF; clone_size: many; j_call: TRBJ2-7; v_call: TRBV10-3; d_call: TRBD2
cdr3_nt: TGTGCCAGCAGTCTTCCCGGGACAGTCTACGAGCAGTACTTC; cdr3_aa: CASSLPGTVYEQYF; clone_size: many; j_call: TRBJ2-7; v_call: TRBV28; d_call: TRBD1
cdr3_nt: TGTGCCAGCAGCGTAGGAGTTAGGAACACAGATACGCAGTATTTT; cdr3_aa: CASSVGVRNTDTQYF; clone_size: NA; j_call: TRBJ2-3; v_call: TRBV9; d_call: NA
cdr3_nt: TGCAGTGCTAGAACTGACAGGGACGATCAGCCCCAGCATTTT; cdr3_aa: CSARTDRDDQPQHF; clone_size: many; j_call: TRBJ1-5; v_call: TRBV20-1; d_call: TRBD1
cdr3_nt: TGCAGCGTGGGACTAGCGGGACCTAATGAGCAGTTCTTC; cdr3_aa: CSVGLAGPNEQFF; clone_size: NA; j_call: TRBJ2-1; v_call: TRBV29-1; d_call: TRBD2
cdr3_nt: TGTGCCAGCAGCCCGGTCGGGGGCATCTACAATGAGCAGTTCTTC; cdr3_aa: CASSPVGGIYNEQFF; clone_size: NA; j_call: TRBJ2-1; v_call: TRBV14; d_call: NA
cdr3_nt: TGCAGTGCCACGACAGGTCCAACCTCCTACAATGAGCAGTTCTTC; cdr3_aa: CSATTGPTSYNEQFF; clone_size: NA; j_call: TRBJ2-1; v_call: TRBV20-1; d_call: NA
cdr3_nt: TGTGCCACCAGCACCACTGTTCCGGCGGGGACTGAAGCTTTCTTT; cdr3_aa: CATSTTVPAGTEAFF; clone_size: many; j_call: TRBJ1-1; v_call: TRBV15; d_call: NA
cdr3_nt: TGTGCCAGCAGTTACGTGAACATTCAGTACTTC; cdr3_aa: CASSYVNIQYF; clone_size: NA; j_call: TRBJ2-4; v_call: TRBV6-2/TRBV6-3; d_call: NA
cdr3_nt: TGTGCCAGCAGCCCGCGAGGAGGGGGACAGGGCCCCCGGACCCAGTACTTC; cdr3_aa: CASSPRGGGQGPRTQYF; clone_size: many; j_call: TRBJ2-5; v_call: TRBV7-9; d_call: TRBD1
cdr3_nt: TGTGCCAGCAGCTTAGTCCTAGGCCTAGGGGACACTGAAGCTTTCTTT; cdr3_aa: CASSLVLGLGDTEAFF; clone_size: many; j_call: TRBJ1-1; v_call: TRBV7-2; d_call: NA
cdr3_nt: TGTGCCAGCAGCCGTTCCCCCGGGACAGGGGACGGCTACACCTTC; cdr3_aa: CASSRSPGTGDGYTF; clone_size: many; j_call: TRBJ1-2; v_call: TRBV12-3/TRBV12-4; d_call: TRBD1
cdr3_nt: TGCAGCGTGAGGGGAGGGACCCCGGCCAACGTCCTGACTTTC; cdr3_aa: CSVRGGTPANVLTF; clone_size: few; j_call: TRBJ2-6; v_call: TRBV29-1; d_call: TRBD2
cdr3_nt: TGTGCCAGCAGCCCATGGGACAGGGGGCGCGAGCAGTACTTC; cdr3_aa: CASSPWDRGREQYF; clone_size: NA; j_call: TRBJ2-7; v_call: TRBV7-6; d_call: TRBD1
cdr3_nt: TGTGCCAGCAGTTTATGGAGTTCCCAAGAGACCCAGTACTTC; cdr3_aa: CASSLWSSQETQYF; clone_size: few; j_call: TRBJ2-5; v_call: TRBV27; d_call: NA